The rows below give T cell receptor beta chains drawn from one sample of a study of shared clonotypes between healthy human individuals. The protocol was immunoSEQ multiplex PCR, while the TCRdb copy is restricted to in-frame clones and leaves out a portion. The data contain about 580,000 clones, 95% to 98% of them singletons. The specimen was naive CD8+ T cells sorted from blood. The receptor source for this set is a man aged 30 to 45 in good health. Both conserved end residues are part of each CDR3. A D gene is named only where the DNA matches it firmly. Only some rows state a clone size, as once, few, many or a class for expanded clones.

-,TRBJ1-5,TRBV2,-,CASSEITGDQPQHF,TGTGCCAGCAGTGAGATAACAGGTGATCAGCCCCAGCATTTT
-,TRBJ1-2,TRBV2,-,CAIPGRGSTYGYTF,TGTGCCATCCCTGGTAGGGGTTCCACCTATGGCTACACCTTC
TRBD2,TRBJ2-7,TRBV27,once,CASSLGSGSANEQYF,TGTGCCAGCAGTTTGGGAAGCGGGAGTGCAAACGAGCAGTACTTC
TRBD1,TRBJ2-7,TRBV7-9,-,CASSSGQGAFYEQYF,TGTGCCAGCAGCTCTGGACAGGGGGCCTTCTACGAGCAGTACTTC
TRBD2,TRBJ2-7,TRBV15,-,CATSLGRGSYEQYF,TGTGCCACCAGTCTCGGGAGGGGCTCCTACGAGCAGTACTTC
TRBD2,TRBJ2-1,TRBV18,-,CASSPPTSGAYNEQFF,TGTGCCAGCTCACCACCTACTAGCGGGGCATACAATGAGCAGTTCTTC
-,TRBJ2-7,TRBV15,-,CATSMARGYEQYF,TGTGCCACCAGCATGGCGCGGGGATACGAGCAGTACTTC
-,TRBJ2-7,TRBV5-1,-,CASSRGLNYEQYF,TGCGCCAGCAGCCGGGGACTGAATTACGAGCAGTACTTC
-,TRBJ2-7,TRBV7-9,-,CASSLGANYEQYF,TGTGCCAGCAGCTTAGGGGCTAACTACGAGCAGTACTTC
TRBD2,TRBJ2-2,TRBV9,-,CASSGLAGVTGELFF,TGTGCCAGCAGCGGCCTAGCGGGAGTGACCGGGGAGCTGTTTTTT
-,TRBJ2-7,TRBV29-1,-,CSVEDRGLYEQYF,TGCAGCGTTGAAGACAGGGGACTCTACGAGCAGTACTTC